The rows below give T cell receptor beta chains drawn from one sample of a study of CD8+CD57+ T cells in acquired aplastic anemia. One entry per CDR3 protein results from TCRdb running MiXCR on the reads. The sample includes hundreds of thousands of distinct CDR3 sequences, 55% to 65% of them seen just once. The source material was sorted CD4+, CD8+, or CD8+CD57+ T cells (not recorded which) from PBMCs. These receptors originate from a human donor with severe aplastic anemia or a healthy control (not recorded which). Both conserved end residues are part of each CDR3.

j_gene,v_gene,len,CDR3aa
TRBJ1-6,TRBV7-2,13,CASSFNRASPLHF
TRBJ2-7,TRBV11-1,17,CASSLAGTSGRRGEQYF
TRBJ2-7,TRBV12-3/TRBV12-4,14,CASRHRGGAGEQYF
TRBJ2-1,TRBV24-1,12,CATSGRGNEQFF
TRBJ2-1,TRBV30,13,CAWSESSYNEQFF
TRBJ2-2,TRBV7-3,19,CASSLGRRLAGLEIGELFF
TRBJ1-6,TRBV5-1,15,CASSSSGTGASPLHF
TRBJ2-7,TRBV27,12,CASSYRAGEQYF
TRBJ2-7,TRBV7-2,13,CASSSGTTVLPNF
TRBJ2-3,TRBV24-1,20,CATSDPPWTSGGNRTDTQYF
TRBJ2-5,TRBV20-1,13,CSATGDGQETQYF
TRBJ1-3,TRBV20-1,13,CSAPVLGGNTIYF
TRBJ2-7,TRBV20-1,14,CSASRDRTLGEQYF
TRBJ1-2,TRBV20-1,13,CSVSGQAGYGYTF
TRBJ2-5,TRBV15,14,CATSIGGLEETQYF
TRBJ1-1,TRBV20-1,14,CSARGRPRNTEAFF
TRBJ2-7,TRBV5-1,14,CASSLDGIPLEQYF
TRBJ1-2,TRBV24-1,14,CATSDPSAGGGYTF
TRBJ1-5,TRBV12-3/TRBV12-4,15,CASSSTGPSNQPQHF
TRBJ2-7,TRBV7-3,16,CASSPPTSGSSYEQYF
TRBJ2-5,TRBV20-1,14,CSARDRTGLETQYF
TRBJ2-7,TRBV6-4,14,CASSDGLYSYEQYF
TRBJ2-5,TRBV14,14,CASSQSPGRGTQYF
TRBJ2-2,TRBV12-3/TRBV12-4,14,CASRETGGAGELFF
TRBJ1-1,TRBV7-2,13,CASSPPVDHEAFF
TRBJ1-6,TRBV10-1,14,CASSLTGGSSPLHF
TRBJ2-7,TRBV20-1,11,CSARLEDEQYF
TRBJ1-6,TRBV7-2,14,CASREGRDNSPLHF
TRBJ2-3,TRBV5-5,17,CASSLATGSPSTDTQYF
TRBJ1-1,TRBV18,15,CASSPGVWGVPEAFF
TRBJ2-3,TRBV24-1,16,CATSDQGAQDTDTQYF
TRBJ2-7,TRBV19,13,CASSIGQGYEQYF
TRBJ1-1,TRBV7-3,14,CASSLQAGSAEAFF
TRBJ2-7,TRBV7-8,14,CASSYRDRGYEQYF
TRBJ2-3,TRBV10-3,16,CAISGWTGQEADTQYF
TRBJ1-2,TRBV5-4,14,CASRSTGGTFGYTF
TRBJ2-1,TRBV20-1,14,CSASRGSSYNEQFF
TRBJ1-1,TRBV6-5,12,CASGTENTEAFF
TRBJ2-7,TRBV19,12,CASQQAGYEQYF
TRBJ2-5,TRBV6-2/TRBV6-3,14,CASIRSGQGETQYF
TRBJ2-3,TRBV29-1,12,CSVGDGRDTQYF
TRBJ1-5,TRBV20-1,17,CSARDGRGSGSNQPQHF
TRBJ2-6,TRBV9,9,CASSVVRTF
TRBJ1-6,TRBV10-3,15,CAISERGTDNSPLHF
TRBJ1-2,TRBV6-1,14,CASSQDRVIAGYTF
TRBJ2-6,TRBV7-9,15,CASRGGVAGANVLTF
TRBJ2-7,TRBV7-9,14,CASSLGWLTDEQYF
TRBJ1-6,TRBV12-3/TRBV12-4,15,CASSFTGTGNSPLHF
TRBJ2-7,TRBV5-4,12,CATQGQGYEQYF
TRBJ2-6,TRBV29-1,12,CSVVSGANVLTF
TRBJ2-7,TRBV3-1,14,CASSQAGSSYEQYF
TRBJ1-2,TRBV6-5,13,CASSPRWNYGYTF